This T cell receptor beta chain stems from a study of CD8 T cells in ankylosing spondylitis. Scientists made TCR beta libraries using quantitative 5'-RACE with molecular barcodes. Using its own MiXCR run on the 5' RACE reads, TCRdb lists one record per CDR3 protein. The table records 700,000 to 1,000,000 distinct CDR3 sequences, 12% of them present only once. In regard to this clonotype: Its target is unknown. One junction end does not reproduce the germline sequence, and a read error may be involved.

Study results and caveats: According to the report, clones linked to the disease were significantly enriched in matched synovial fluid samples taken from ankylosing spondylitis patients. Several highly homologous variants made up a TCR beta motif, and this motif appeared characteristic of ankylosing spondylitis blood.

Germline V gene sequence: CDR1 KGHDR, CDR2 SFDVKD. CDR3 size: 13 residues. The TCR originated in a male donor with ankylosing spondylitis. The chain employs TRBV24-1 and TRBJ2-5; the D gene could be TRBD1 or TRBD2 (5 bases each). What was sequenced was blood, either unsorted or a sorted T cell fraction (not recorded which). The CDR3 sequence: CATSERAGKGLNF. As DNA, the CDR3 is TGTGCCACCAGTGAGCGGGCAGGGAAGGGCTTGAACTTC.